Reported below is one T cell receptor beta chain. This clone has only a few counts. Its recognized antigen is unknown. Base qualities are not provided; no much larger clone lies one nucleotide away. The cohort comprised hundreds of healthy bone marrow donors. At the time of sampling, all cohort members were nominally healthy, though unrecorded immune exposures were likely present. The donor tested CMV seropositive, placing the donor among the 310 or so seropositive members of the cohort. A peripheral blood sample was collected from each donor, and TCR beta sequencing was performed on peripheral blood mononuclear cells. Genomic DNA extraction from the blood cell samples was performed with the Qiagen DNeasy Blood Extraction Kit. This sample was included in a study of cytomegalovirus exposure and HLA in healthy donors (dated by TCRdb to about 2017). About the study as a whole: An earlier analysis of some 620 of the donors reported 276 Gb of sequence data and some 110 million unique TCR beta sequences obtained from about 180 million T cells. The aim of the study was to test whether cataloging public T cell receptors could identify signatures of past pathogen exposure. The number of donors typed differed by locus, with about 629-640 for A, B, C, DRB1 and DQB1, around 560 for DQA1, nearly 610 for DPA1, and approximately 470 for DPB1. All discovery cohort repertoires had been generated on a single sequencing platform. To predict cytomegalovirus infection status, the study brought together high-throughput TCR immunosequencing, statistical association of individual TCRs with disease status, and machine learning. The study used immunosequencing to profile the T cell repertoires of some 600 subjects and linked those repertoires to cytomegalovirus serostatus. Roughly 5 DR-DQ haplotypes were handled as single units for association and clustering, since linkage in the cohort was strong. In the later analysis, no new phenotypic data were used to find candidate immune exposures; instead, reliance was placed on TCR beta sequences and their occurrence across donors. An earlier analysis of around 580 of the donors used high-throughput TCR beta sequencing to judge whether each TCR beta V gene segment behaved as functional or pseudogenic. In addition to the first cohort of 666 subjects, a separate validation cohort of 120 different subjects was used. Of the roughly 390 genotyped donors, 81% fell in the genetic ancestry cluster associated with self-reported Caucasian donors. HLA typing covered class I and class II loci at four-digit resolution. On average, 235,054 unique TCR beta nucleotide sequences were sequenced per donor among some 420 genotyped donors of the cohort, with roughly 18% of those sequences being non-productive. Donor age, sex, ethnicity and CMV serostatus were collected together with the repertoire data. An early release that covered roughly 600 HLA-typed donors contained about 300 gigabases of sequencing data and 80 million or so unique TCR sequences. Genome-wide SNP genotypes for about three fifths of the roughly 670 donors were used in a later genetic analysis, which treated that subset as a discovery cohort. A later analysis re-analyzed previously published TCR beta repertoires from 666 donors and added high-resolution HLA genotyping to study TCR occurrence patterns.

The method was the immunoSEQ multiplex PCR assay. For the multiplex PCR, a mixture combining 60 forward primers for TCR Vbeta segments and 13 reverse primers for TCR Jbeta segments was used. The CDR3 region of rearranged TCR beta genes was amplified from genomic DNA by a multiplex PCR assay. Amplified TCR beta libraries were sequenced as 87-base-pair reads on the Illumina HiSeq System. In the authors' own workflow: A later analysis counted approximately 76 million unique TCR beta chains across the 690 or so repertoires, and around 9.9 million of these chains were shared by at least two donors. Raw reads were error-corrected and collapsed into unique sequences with a nearest-neighbor algorithm that merged closely related sequences to remove PCR and sequencing errors. Alignment of CDR3 sequences to IMGT reference sequences was used to assign V, D and J gene segments. For a sequence to be retained, a match of at least six nucleotides to both a V gene segment and a J gene segment was required. A rearrangement was called productive if the CDR3 had no stop codons and remained in frame with V and J, and every other rearrangement was called non-productive. Following IMGT convention, CDR3 was defined as the stretch from the second conserved V-encoded cysteine to the conserved J-encoded phenylalanine. The earlier analysis of approximately 500 of the donors excluded sequences that lacked an unambiguous match to a single V gene segment. In an earlier analysis of some 590 of the donors, V segments were called functional above 56.7% productive rearrangements and were called segregating when the between-donor standard deviation exceeded 5%. A statistical classification framework was built for diagnosing cytomegalovirus status from the catalog of TCR beta chain sequences. In a later analysis, V and J genes were assigned by comparing TCR nucleotide sequences against IMGT/GENE-DB human TR gene sequences. A later analysis assigned CDR3 sequences and most-parsimonious VDJ recombination scenarios with the TCRdist pipeline. A later analysis defined each TCR beta chain by its CDR3 amino acid sequence plus V-gene family, and excluded reads lacking a unique V-gene family. As a way to deal with suspected cross-contamination and a sequencing artifact, a later analysis dropped under 600 nucleotide sequences that were highly shared and had low generation probability. A later analysis calculated a clonal expansion index for each public chain from normalized within-repertoire ranks of inferred template counts. In a later analysis, generation probabilities were computed using a VDJ recombination model fitted to out-of-frame rearrangements, and the results were checked against IGoR. In a later analysis, hypergeometric tests were used to score TCR-TCR, TCR-HLA and TCR-CMV co-occurrence, with a repertoire-size bias correction applied to TCR pairs. False discovery rates were estimated in a later analysis by permuting HLA or CMV assignments 20 times. In a later analysis, co-occurring TCRs were grouped using DBSCAN, and TCRdist sequence similarity was added for clustering within HLA-allele-positive subsets. For co-occurrence clustering, repertoires with fewer than 30,000 or more than 120,000 public chains were excluded, along with a handful of repertoires with anomalous nucleotide sharing. Sourced from immuneACCESS, this table was stored by TCRdb with only in-frame sequences that have V and J called. A share of the clones is absent; for the studies checked, an unresolved V gene accounts for under half, and the remainder has no known explanation. Clonal size and the V and J genes are those of that table, whereas D and trimming came from the DNA. Here the sample has approximately 71,000 clones; roughly 78% occur a single time. The top ten constitute about an eighth of the sample.

Study-level results and caveats: It was suggested by the authors that the approach could potentially be generalized to other disease states and immunological phenotypes. A further reported finding was that TCR beta sequences accurately predicted the HLA-A and HLA-B alleles for most subjects in the first cohort. Only TCR beta chains were sequenced in this cohort, and the absence of alpha or paired-chain data limited detectable features. CMV serostatus was the only immune exposure information available for the cohort. Broadly in line with IMGT annotations, most TCR beta V segments showed up in productive rearrangements about 90% or about 30% of the time in an earlier analysis of some 590 of the donors. Cytomegalovirus status was reported to be diagnosed by the classifier with high specificity and sensitivity in both the original and validation cohorts. In a later analysis, HLA-associated TCR beta chains showed more clonal expansion and lower generation probabilities than non-associated chains that were equally common. The sequencing pipeline was judged likely to have produced a cluster of highly shared sequence variants as a technical artifact. According to a later genetic analysis, donors in an Asian-associated ancestry cluster had fewer N-insertions in productive TCRs than the approximately 610-donor mean. Because some donors lacked HLA typing at each locus, the association tests relied only on the typed subset. A total of roughly 160 TCR beta chains were listed by the study as associated with cytomegalovirus. At a false discovery rate of 0.05, a later analysis linked about 16,000 TCR beta sequences to specific HLA alleles. An association between a missense DCLRE1C variant and V-gene and J-gene trimming of TCR beta chains was found in a later genetic analysis and replicated in an independent cohort. Sequencing depth was assumed to be roughly uniform across donors in the presence/absence analyses, though that assumption may not hold. Most TCR sequences were seen in very few donors, while some public TCRs were found in many individuals. Linkage disequilibrium might explain the correlated functional status among segregating V segments, but an unknown experimental factor could not be ruled out. Three of the identified cytomegalovirus-associated TCR beta chains were confirmed in vitro to be specific for cytomegalovirus antigens. Most CMV-associated TCR beta chains appeared to be HLA-restricted in a later analysis, and the HLA associations seemed to be driven largely by CMV exposure. A later analysis reported that several top co-occurrence clusters appeared linked to parvovirus B19, influenza, CMV and Epstein-Barr virus. In a later analysis, TCR association rates were found to vary across HLA loci, with the most associated TCRs seen for DRB1 alleles and the fewest for HLA-C alleles. About 17 rarely observed V segments, including chromosome 9 orphons, were excluded from the earlier analysis of several hundred of the donors because counts were too low. Assigning TCR associations to individual alleles was difficult when HLA alleles, especially DR and DQ, strongly co-occurred.

This TCR was sampled from a woman aged 40 to 50 in good health and CMV-seropositive. Sequenced: PBMCs.

The CDR3 is CASSASAGAKNIQYF. The sequenced DNA: TGCGCCAGCAGTGCCTCAGCGGGCGCCAAAAACATTCAGTACTTC. The chain is assembled from TRBV10-2 and TRBJ2-4; a tentative D call is TRBD2 (6 bases match). CDR1 WSHSY and CDR2 SAAADI were looked up in the germline V gene. The cysteine opens and the phenylalanine closes a CDR3 of 15 amino acids. Solely the CDR3 DNA is kept, with 45 bases framed from the first base. V and J lose 4 bases and 1 base, and a span of 11 bases separates them.